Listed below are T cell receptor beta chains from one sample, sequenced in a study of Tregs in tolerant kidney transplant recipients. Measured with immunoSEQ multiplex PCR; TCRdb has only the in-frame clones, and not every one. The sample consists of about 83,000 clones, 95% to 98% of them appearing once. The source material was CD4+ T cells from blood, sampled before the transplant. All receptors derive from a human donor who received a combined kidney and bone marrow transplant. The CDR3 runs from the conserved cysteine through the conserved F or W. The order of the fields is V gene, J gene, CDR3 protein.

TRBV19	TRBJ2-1	CASSVRGGDEQFF
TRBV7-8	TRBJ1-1	CASSAGTATEAFF
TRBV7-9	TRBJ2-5	CASSLSGSGETQYF
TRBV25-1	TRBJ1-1	CASSPGQGSFSHTEAFF
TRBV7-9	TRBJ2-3	CASSRTRTSGRFTDTQYF
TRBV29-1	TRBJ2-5	CSVDLAGVETQYF
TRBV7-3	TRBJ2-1	CASSLGLAGHNEQFF
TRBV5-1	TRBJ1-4	CASSFRGDNEKLFF
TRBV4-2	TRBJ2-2	CASSPRDSSTGELFF
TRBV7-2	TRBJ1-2	CASSFSAGSYGYTF
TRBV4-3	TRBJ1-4	CASSQGRGGHSNEKLFF
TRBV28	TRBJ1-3	CASSLSPGFYRNTIYF
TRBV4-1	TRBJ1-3	CASSLRGLSGNTIYF
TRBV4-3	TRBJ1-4	CASSQGGVTGGEKLFF
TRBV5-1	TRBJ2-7	CASSLTAPYEQYF
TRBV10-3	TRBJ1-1	CAISETGVPNTEAFF
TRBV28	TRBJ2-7	CASRTGTELYEQYF
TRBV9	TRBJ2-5	CASSALSGTGVRETQYF
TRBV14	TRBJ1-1	CASSQERSTEAFF
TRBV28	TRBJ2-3	CASIRRSTDTQYF
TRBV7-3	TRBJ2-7	CASSPPPGTSGGPYEQYF
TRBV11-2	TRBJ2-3	CASSLVLPSLGRADTQYF
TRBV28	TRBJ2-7	CASRLQGGGYEQYF
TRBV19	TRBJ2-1	CASTAGLAPYNEQFF
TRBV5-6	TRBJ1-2	CASSPPGRAARGYTF
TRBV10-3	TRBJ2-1	CAISAVEGMNEQFF
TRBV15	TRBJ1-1	CATSSDVSGAFF
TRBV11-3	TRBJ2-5	CASSLGQQETQYF
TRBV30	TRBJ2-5	CAWSDGTVSGTQYF
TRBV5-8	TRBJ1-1	CASSLAQGAFTEAFF
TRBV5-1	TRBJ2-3	CASSFGVGTDTQYF
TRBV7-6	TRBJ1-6	CASSLTRQGNSPLHF
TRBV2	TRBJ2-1	CARRGDYNEQFF
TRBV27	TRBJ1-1	CASIPWGRGGTEAFF
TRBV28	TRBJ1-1	CASSSTGIPEAFF
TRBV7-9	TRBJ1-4	CASSRTRGSNEKLFF
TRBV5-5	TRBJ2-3	CASSLVSVDTQYF
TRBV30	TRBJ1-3	CAWSVQGFSGNTIYF
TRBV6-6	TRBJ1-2	CASSHGARNYGYTF
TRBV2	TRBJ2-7	CASRPESYEQYF
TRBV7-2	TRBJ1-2	CASSLAGDRFYGYTF
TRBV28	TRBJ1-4	CASSFLQAYNEKLFF
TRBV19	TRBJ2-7	CASSIIGGQGRYEQYF
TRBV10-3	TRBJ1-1	CAISEGQIEAFF
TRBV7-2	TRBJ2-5	CASSFQRGIQETQYF
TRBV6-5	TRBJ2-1	CASSYGGSSYNEQFF
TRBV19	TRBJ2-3	CASSPGGIIKHYTQYF
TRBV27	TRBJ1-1	CASSPRGNTEAFF
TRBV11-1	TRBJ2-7	CASSFWEGVVYEQYF
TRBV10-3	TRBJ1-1	CATRGGVNMNTEAFF
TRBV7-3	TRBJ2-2	CASSSSEGLAGELFF
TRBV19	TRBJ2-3	CASSNPGGNTDTQYF
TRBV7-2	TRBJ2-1	CASSLPGDDRNEQFF
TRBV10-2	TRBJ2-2	CASKIAGGINTGELFF
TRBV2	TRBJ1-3	CASSYISRDRAAGNTIYF
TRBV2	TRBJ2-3	CASRRTSGYNSGRGADTQYF